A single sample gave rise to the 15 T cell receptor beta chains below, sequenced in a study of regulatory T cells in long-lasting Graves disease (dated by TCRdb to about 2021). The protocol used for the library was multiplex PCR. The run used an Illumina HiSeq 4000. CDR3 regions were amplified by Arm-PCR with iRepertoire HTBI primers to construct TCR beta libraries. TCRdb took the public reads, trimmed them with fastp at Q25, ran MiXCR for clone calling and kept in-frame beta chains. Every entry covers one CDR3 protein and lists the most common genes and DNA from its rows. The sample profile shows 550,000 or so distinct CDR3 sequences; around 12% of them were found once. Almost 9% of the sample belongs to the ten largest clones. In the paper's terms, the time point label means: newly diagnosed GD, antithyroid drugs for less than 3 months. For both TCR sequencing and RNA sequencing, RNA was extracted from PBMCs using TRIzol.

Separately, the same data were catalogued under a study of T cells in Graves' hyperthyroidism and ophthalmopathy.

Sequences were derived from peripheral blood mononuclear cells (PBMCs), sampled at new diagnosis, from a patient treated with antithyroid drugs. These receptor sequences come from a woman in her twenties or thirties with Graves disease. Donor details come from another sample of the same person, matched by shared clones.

The CDR3 nucleotides are TGCGCCAGCAGCTCCGGGACAGGGTGGATCATTCAGTACTTC. The encoded protein is CASSSGTGWIIQYF. The V gene is TRBV5-1, the J gene TRBJ2-4; 9 nucleotides agree with TRBD1. The germline CDR1 and CDR2 sequences are SGHRS and YFSETQ. V was clipped by 3 bases and J by 9 bases; unmatched bases: 7. This CDR3 region has 14 residues.

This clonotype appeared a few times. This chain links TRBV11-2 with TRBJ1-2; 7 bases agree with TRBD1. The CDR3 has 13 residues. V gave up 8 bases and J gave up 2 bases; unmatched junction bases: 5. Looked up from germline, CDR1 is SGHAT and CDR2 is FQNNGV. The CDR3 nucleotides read TGTGCCAGCCCGACAGGGTCCAACTATGGCTACACCTTC. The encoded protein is CASPTGSNYGYTF.

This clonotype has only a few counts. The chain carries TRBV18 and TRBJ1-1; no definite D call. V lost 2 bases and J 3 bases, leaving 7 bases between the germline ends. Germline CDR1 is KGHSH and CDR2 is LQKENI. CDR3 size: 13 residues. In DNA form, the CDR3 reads TGTGCCAGCTCACCAGCTCAGGACACTGAAGCTTTCTTT. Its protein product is CASSPAQDTEAFF.

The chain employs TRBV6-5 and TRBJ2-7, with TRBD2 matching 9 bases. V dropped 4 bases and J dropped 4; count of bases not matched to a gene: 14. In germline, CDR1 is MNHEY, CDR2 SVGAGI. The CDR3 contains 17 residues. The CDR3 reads CASSSDLIAGVVYEQYF. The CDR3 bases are TGTGCCAGCAGTTCTGACCTCATAGCGGGAGTAGTGTACGAGCAGTACTTC.

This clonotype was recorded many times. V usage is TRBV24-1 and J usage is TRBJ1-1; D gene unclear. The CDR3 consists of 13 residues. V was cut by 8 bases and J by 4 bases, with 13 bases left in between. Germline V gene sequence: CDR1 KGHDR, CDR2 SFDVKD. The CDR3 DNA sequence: TGTGCCACCACATCCCGGTGGGGCACTGAAGCTTTCTTT. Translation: CATTSRWGTEAFF.

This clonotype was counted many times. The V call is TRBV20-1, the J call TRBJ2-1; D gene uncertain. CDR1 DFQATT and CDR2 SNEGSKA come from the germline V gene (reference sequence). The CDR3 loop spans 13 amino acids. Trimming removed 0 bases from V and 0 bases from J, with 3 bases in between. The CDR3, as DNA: TGCAGTGCTAGAGAGGTCTCCTACAATGAGCAGTTCTTC. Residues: CSAREVSYNEQFF.

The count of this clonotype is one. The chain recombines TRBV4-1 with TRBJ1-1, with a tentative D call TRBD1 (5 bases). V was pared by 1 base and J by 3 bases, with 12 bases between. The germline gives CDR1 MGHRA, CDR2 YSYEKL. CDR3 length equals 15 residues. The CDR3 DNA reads TGCGCCAGCAGCCAAGGGGGACCATCGGACACTGAAGCTTTCTTT. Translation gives CASSQGGPSDTEAFF.

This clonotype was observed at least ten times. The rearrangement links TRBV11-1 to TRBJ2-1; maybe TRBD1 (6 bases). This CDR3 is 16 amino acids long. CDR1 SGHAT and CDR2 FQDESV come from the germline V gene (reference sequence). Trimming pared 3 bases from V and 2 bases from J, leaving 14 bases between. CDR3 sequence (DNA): TGTGCCAGCAGCTTGGCGAACAGGGACACCTACAATGAGCAGTTCTTC. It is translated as CASSLANRDTYNEQFF.

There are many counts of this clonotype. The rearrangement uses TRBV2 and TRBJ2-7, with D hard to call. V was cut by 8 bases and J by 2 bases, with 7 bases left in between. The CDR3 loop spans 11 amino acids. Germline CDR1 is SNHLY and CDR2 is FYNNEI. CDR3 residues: CASAQAYEQYF. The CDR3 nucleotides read TGTGCCAGCGCCCAGGCCTACGAGCAGTACTTC.

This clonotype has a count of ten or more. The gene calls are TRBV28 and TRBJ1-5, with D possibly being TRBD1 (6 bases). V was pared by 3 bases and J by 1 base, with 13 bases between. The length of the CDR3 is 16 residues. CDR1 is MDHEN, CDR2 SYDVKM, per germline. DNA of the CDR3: TGTGCCAGCAGTTTGGGGGTGGGGGCGAGCAATCAGCCCCAGCATTTT. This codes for CASSLGVGASNQPQHF. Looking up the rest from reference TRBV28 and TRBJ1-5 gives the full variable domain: DVKVTQSSRYLVKRTGEKVFLECVQDMDHENMFWYRQDPGLGLRLIYFSYDVKMKEKGDIPEGYSVSREKKERFSLILESASTNQTSMYLCASSLGVGASNQPQHFGDGTRLSIL.

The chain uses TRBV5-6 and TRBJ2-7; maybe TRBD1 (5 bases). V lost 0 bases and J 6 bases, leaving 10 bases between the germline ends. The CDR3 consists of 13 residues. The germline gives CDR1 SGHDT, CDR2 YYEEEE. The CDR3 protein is CASSLAGIGEQYF. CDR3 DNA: TGTGCCAGCAGCTTGGCAGGGATCGGCGAGCAGTACTTC.

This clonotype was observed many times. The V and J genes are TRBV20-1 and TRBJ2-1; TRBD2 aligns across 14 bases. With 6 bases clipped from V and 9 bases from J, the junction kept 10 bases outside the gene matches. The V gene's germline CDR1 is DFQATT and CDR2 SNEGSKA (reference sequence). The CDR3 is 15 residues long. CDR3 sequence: CSAGTSGSRVSEQFF. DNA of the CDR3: TGCAGTGCCGGGACTAGCGGGAGTCGTGTCAGTGAGCAGTTCTTC.

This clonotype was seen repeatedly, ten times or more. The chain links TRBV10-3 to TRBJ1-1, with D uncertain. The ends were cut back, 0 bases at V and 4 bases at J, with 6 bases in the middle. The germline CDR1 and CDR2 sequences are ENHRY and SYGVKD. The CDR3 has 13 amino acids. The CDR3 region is CAISESSITEAFF. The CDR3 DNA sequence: TGTGCCATCAGTGAGTCATCAATCACTGAAGCTTTCTTT.

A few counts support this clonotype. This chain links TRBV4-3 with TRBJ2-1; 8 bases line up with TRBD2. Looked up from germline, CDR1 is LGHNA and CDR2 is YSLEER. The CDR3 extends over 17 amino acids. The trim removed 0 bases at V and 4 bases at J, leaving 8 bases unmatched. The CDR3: CASSQDLASGLYNEQFF. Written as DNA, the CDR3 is TGCGCCAGCAGCCAAGATTTGGCTAGCGGGCTGTACAATGAGCAGTTCTTC.

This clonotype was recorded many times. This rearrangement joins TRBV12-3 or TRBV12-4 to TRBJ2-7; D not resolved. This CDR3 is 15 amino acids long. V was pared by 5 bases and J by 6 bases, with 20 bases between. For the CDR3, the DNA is TGTGCCAGCAGTGATCCCGCTGGAACGTTTGGCGAGCAGTACTTC. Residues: CASSDPAGTFGEQYF.